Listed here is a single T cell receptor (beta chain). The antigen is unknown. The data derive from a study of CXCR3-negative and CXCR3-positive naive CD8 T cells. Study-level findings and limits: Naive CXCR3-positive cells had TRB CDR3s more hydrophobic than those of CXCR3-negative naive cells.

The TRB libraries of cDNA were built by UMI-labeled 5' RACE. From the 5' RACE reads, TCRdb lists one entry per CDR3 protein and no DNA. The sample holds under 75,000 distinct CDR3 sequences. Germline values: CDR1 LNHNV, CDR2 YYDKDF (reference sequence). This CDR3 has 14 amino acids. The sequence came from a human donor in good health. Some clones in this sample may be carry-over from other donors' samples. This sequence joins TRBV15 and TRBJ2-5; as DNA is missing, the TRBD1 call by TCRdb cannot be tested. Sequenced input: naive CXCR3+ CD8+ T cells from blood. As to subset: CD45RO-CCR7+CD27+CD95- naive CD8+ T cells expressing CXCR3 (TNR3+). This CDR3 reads CATSGQGFVETQYF.